The next 31 T cell receptor beta chains were all read from a single sample in a study of blood T cell repertoires in COVID-19. Data came from immunoSEQ multiplex PCR; TCRdb stores just in-frame clones and leaves some out. Among 250,000 to 300,000 clones listed, approximately 90% were seen once. The sequenced material came from PBMCs or T cells enriched from blood (not recorded which). The receptors were sampled from a woman aged 25 to 39 who had recovered from COVID-19.

CDR3 loop: CASSLGAGTGETQYF. The CDR3 region has the DNA TGTGCCAGCAGCTTGGGGGCAGGAACGGGGGAGACCCAGTACTTC. This chain uses TRBV5-4 with TRBJ2-5; a weak D match, TRBD2 (5 bases). From germline, CDR1 is SGHNT and CDR2 YYREEE (reference sequence). CDR3 length: 15 amino acids. V dropped 0 bases and J dropped 5 bases, with 14 bases sitting between them.

The J gene is TRBJ1-1, the V gene TRBV6-4; D might be TRBD1 (6 bases). Germline CDR1 reads MRHNA; CDR2 reads SNTAGT. The CDR3 has 14 residues. V lost 2 bases and J 6 bases, leaving 13 bases between the germline ends. The CDR3, as DNA: TGTGCCAGCAGTGACCGATCGTCAGGGGCTGAAGCTTTCTTT. Translation gives CASSDRSSGAEAFF.

J is TRBJ1-2 and V is TRBV6-5; D might be TRBD1 (6 bases). The CDR3 extends over 15 amino acids. V was pared by 5 bases and J by 4 bases, with 17 bases between. Germline-derived CDR1 and CDR2 are MNHEY and SVGAGI. The CDR3: CASSPGQPLLYGYTF. CDR3 DNA: TGTGCCAGCAGTCCCGGACAGCCTCTGCTCTATGGCTACACCTTC.

This chain links TRBV6-2 or TRBV6-3 with TRBJ1-5, with D tentatively TRBD1 (6 bases). Looked up from germline, CDR1 is MNHEY and CDR2 is SVGEGT. Trimming stripped 0 bases from V and 4 bases from J, with 19 bases between. The CDR3 is 18 amino acids. In DNA form, the CDR3 reads TGTGCCAGCAGTTACTCGATGGGGGGGGCCGCCCTTAATCAGCCCCAGCATTTT. It codes for CASSYSMGGAALNQPQHF.

V gene TRBV28 combines with J gene TRBJ1-2; 9 bases are a match to TRBD1. V trimming: 2 bases; J trimming: 4 bases; junction bases outside the gene matches: 8. Germline-derived CDR1 and CDR2 are MDHEN and SYDVKM. This CDR3 contains 16 residues. The CDR3: CASSLPGGQGGYGYTF. CDR3 sequence (DNA): TGTGCCAGCAGTTTACCTGGGGGACAGGGCGGCTATGGCTACACCTTC.

The gene calls are TRBV28 and TRBJ2-5; no reliable D call. Per germline, CDR1 MDHEN and CDR2 SYDVKM. The CDR3 spans 13 residues. The V end lost 4 bases, the J end lost 5 bases, and 11 bases lay between the germline ends. The CDR3 sequence: CASSSPQAETQYF. In DNA form, the CDR3 reads TGTGCCAGCAGTTCCCCCCAGGCGGAGACCCAGTACTTC.

This chain connects TRBV27 to TRBJ2-7; TRBD2 agrees at 9 bases. The trim removed 7 bases at V and 4 bases at J, leaving 11 bases unmatched. Germline lookup yields CDR1 MNHEY and CDR2 SMNVEV (reference sequence). The CDR3 covers 15 residues. In nucleotides, the CDR3 is TGTGCCAGCATGTCCGTGGCTAGCGGGAATTACGAGCAGTACTTC. Translated: CASMSVASGNYEQYF.

The chain has TRBV4-1 and TRBJ1-4, with D uncertain. The CDR3 consists of 12 residues. Trimming removed 4 bases from V and 5 bases from J, with 5 bases in between. Germline V lookup: CDR1 MGHRA, CDR2 YSYEKL. The CDR3 loop is CASSPLNEKLFF. The CDR3 DNA follows: TGCGCCAGCAGCCCCCTCAATGAAAAACTGTTTTTT.

This clone has only one observation. The CDR3 protein is CSGVGLAGMGSYEQYF. CDR3 nucleotides: TGCAGCGGTGTCGGACTAGCGGGAATGGGTTCCTACGAGCAGTACTTC. The genes are TRBV29-1 and TRBJ2-7; 12 positions agree with TRBD2. With V trimmed by 7 bases and J by 1 base, 11 bases remained unmatched. The CDR3 contains 16 residues. Germline-derived CDR1 and CDR2 are SQVTM and ANQGSEA.

The rearrangement joins TRBV11-2 to TRBJ2-3; the D is unclear. The CDR3 contains 12 residues. CDR1 is SGHAT, CDR2 FQNNGV, per germline. The V end lost 1 base, the J end lost 3 bases, and 2 bases lay between the germline ends. CDR3: CASSLATDTQYF. The DNA for the CDR3 is TGTGCCAGCAGCTTAGCGACAGATACGCAGTATTTT.

V usage is TRBV24-1 and J usage is TRBJ1-2; 7 bases line up with TRBD1. V was pared by 5 bases and J by 2 bases, with 4 bases of the junction left unmatched. CDR3 length: 14 amino acids. Germline CDR1 is KGHDR and CDR2 is SFDVKD. The CDR3 loop reads CATSAGDRNYGYTF. CDR3 nucleotides: TGTGCCACCAGTGCTGGGGACAGAAACTATGGCTACACCTTC.

The chain has TRBV9 and TRBJ2-2, with 10 bases that match TRBD1. J was trimmed by 4 bases and V by 0 bases; bases with no gene match: 9. Per the germline V gene, CDR1 is SGDLS and CDR2 is YYNGEE. The CDR3 is made up of 18 amino acids. The CDR3 loop is CASSVGLGQGSSTGELFF. In nucleotides, the CDR3 is TGTGCCAGCAGCGTAGGATTGGGACAGGGGTCGAGCACCGGGGAGCTGTTTTTT.

The J gene is TRBJ1-5, the V gene TRBV6-1; D not certain. The CDR3 spans 15 residues. CDR1 is MNHNS, CDR2 SASEGT, per germline. Trimming cost V 0 bases and J 6 bases, with 12 bases left between them. The CDR3 DNA reads as TGTGCCAGCAGTGAAGCGGATGCGGGGAGTCAGCCCCAGCATTTT. The encoded protein is CASSEADAGSQPQHF.

V gene TRBV7-3 combines with J gene TRBJ1-4, with 7 bases aligning to TRBD1. J lost 5 bases, V lost 1 base, and 10 bases had no gene match. Germline CDR1 SGHTA, CDR2 FQGTGA. The CDR3 spans 17 residues. In DNA form, the CDR3 reads TGTGCCAGCAGCTTAAAGGGGGCCGGGTTGGGAAATGAAAAACTGTTTTTT. Protein product: CASSLKGAGLGNEKLFF.

The V and J genes are TRBV30 and TRBJ1-5; a possible D gene is TRBD1 (5 bases). The CDR3 contains 13 residues. The V and J ends lost 2 bases and 4 bases respectively, with 9 bases between them. Per the germline V gene, CDR1 is GTSNPN and CDR2 is SVGIG (reference sequence). CDR3 region: CAWSYGGNQPQHF. DNA of the CDR3: TGTGCCTGGAGTTACGGGGGAAATCAGCCCCAGCATTTT. The complete variable domain, with remaining parts taken from reference TRBV30 and TRBJ1-5, reads SQTIHQWPATLVQPVGSPLSLECTVEGTSNPNLYWYRQAAGRGLQLLFYSVGIGQISSEVPQNLSASRPQDRQFILSSKKLLLSDSGFYLCAWSYGGNQPQHFGDGTRLSIL.

This clone was recorded only once. The CDR3 here is CASTRAGRSNQPQHF. For the CDR3, the DNA is TGTGCCAGCACCCGGGCGGGACGCAGCAATCAGCCCCAGCATTTT. The rearrangement uses TRBV28 and TRBJ1-5, with D possibly TRBD1 on 5 matching bases. Germline-derived CDR1 and CDR2 are MDHEN and SYDVKM. CDR3 length: 15 amino acids. Between the trimmed V and J ends, which lost 7 bases and 1 base, there was a span of 14 bases.

This clone occurred once. The rearrangement links TRBV2 to TRBJ1-2; TRBD1 might be the D (5 bases). CDR3 length equals 14 residues. V was clipped by 2 bases and J by 4 bases, with 11 bases between them. Looked up from germline, CDR1 is SNHLY and CDR2 is FYNNEI. The CDR3 reads CASSEPGQTYGYTF. CDR3 coding DNA: TGTGCCAGCAGTGAACCAGGGCAAACCTATGGCTACACCTTC.

Regarding this clone: The same CDR3 is also encoded by other DNA sequences in this sample. DNA for the CDR3: TGTGCCAGCAGCCTAGGACAGGGATCCTACGAGCAGTACTTC. Amino acid sequence: CASSLGQGSYEQYF. The chain joins TRBV5-4 to TRBJ2-7; 8 nucleotides match TRBD1. The V segment lost 4 bases and the J segment 1 base; nucleotides outside the gene matches: 4. This CDR3 has 14 amino acids. The V gene's germline CDR1 is SGHNT and CDR2 YYREEE (reference sequence). The full variable domain, with the rest looked up from reference TRBV5-4 and TRBJ2-7, is ETGVTQSPTHLIKTRGQQVTLRCSSQSGHNTVSWYQQALGQGPQFIFQYYREEENGRGNFPPRFSGLQFPNYSSELNVNALELDDSALYLCASSLGQGSYEQYFGPGTRLTVT.

The chain recombines TRBV6-5 with TRBJ1-1; maybe TRBD1 (5 bases). The V gene lost 4 bases and the J gene lost 3 bases, with 12 bases spanning the gap. The germline V gene has CDR1 MNHEY and CDR2 SVGAGI. There are 14 residues in the CDR3. The DNA for the CDR3 is TGTGCCAGCAGTTCCGACAGAGGATACACTGAAGCTTTCTTT. It codes for CASSSDRGYTEAFF.

V gene TRBV30 combines with J gene TRBJ2-1; 11 bases are a match to TRBD2. The CDR3 has 14 amino acids. The germline V gene has CDR1 GTSNPN and CDR2 SVGIG (reference sequence). CDR3 sequence reads: CARGGLADYNEQFF. The CDR3 nucleotides are TGTGCACGGGGGGGACTAGCGGACTACAATGAGCAGTTCTTC.

The chain joins TRBV9 to TRBJ2-7; 7 nucleotides match TRBD1. J was trimmed by 5 bases and V by 4 bases; bases with no gene match: 15. There are 16 residues in the CDR3. Germline V gene lookup returns CDR1 SGDLS and CDR2 YYNGEE. The CDR3 coding sequence is TGTGCCAGCAGCACGGACCACAGGGGCCGTAATAACGAGCAGTACTTC. Its translation is CASSTDHRGRNNEQYF.

The chain joins TRBV6-5 to TRBJ1-1; TRBD1 matches at 7 bases. This CDR3 has 16 amino acids. The germline CDR1 and CDR2 sequences are MNHEY and SVGAGI. The trim removed 4 bases at V and 2 bases at J, leaving 10 bases unmatched. The CDR3 loop is CASSSERDRSNTEAFF. DNA for the CDR3: TGTGCCAGCAGTTCAGAGAGGGACAGATCTAACACTGAAGCTTTCTTT.

This chain uses TRBV15 with TRBJ1-2; D gene unclear. The germline V gene encodes CDR1 LNHNV and CDR2 YYDKDF (reference sequence). Trimming removed 0 bases from V and 7 bases from J, with 15 bases in between. This CDR3 contains 15 residues. The CDR3 nucleotides read TGTGCCACCAGCAGAGATAACGAGGTTCTCGGTGGCTACACCTTC. As protein: CATSRDNEVLGGYTF.

The chain has TRBV28 and TRBJ2-7, with 7 nucleotides matching TRBD1. Germline CDR1 reads MDHEN; CDR2 reads SYDVKM. The CDR3 is 16 amino acids. The trim removed 8 bases at V and 1 base at J, leaving 14 bases unmatched. The CDR3 sequence is CASSPVLKTGSYEQYF. The CDR3 region has the DNA TGTGCCAGCTCTCCCGTACTGAAGACAGGGTCCTACGAGCAGTACTTC.

This chain connects TRBV3-1 (or the pseudogene TRBV3-2) to TRBJ1-1; D gene uncertain. CDR1 and CDR2 from the germline V gene are LGHDT and YNNKEL (reference sequence). The CDR3 is 14 residues long. V was cut by 6 bases and J by 4 bases, with 15 bases left in between. The CDR3 region has the DNA TGTGCCAGCAGGCCAACTAATCGGGGCACTGAAGCTTTCTTT. Encoded protein: CASRPTNRGTEAFF.

J is TRBJ2-7 and V is TRBV6-2 or TRBV6-3; 8 bases are a match to TRBD2. The J segment lost 2 bases and the V segment lost 5 bases, leaving 8 bases of the junction unmatched. The length of the CDR3 is 15 residues. CDR1 is MNHEY, CDR2 SVGEGT, per germline. The CDR3 bases are TGTGCCAGCAGTCCCCGGGAGGGCCTCCCCTACGAGCAGTACTTC. Amino acids: CASSPREGLPYEQYF.

This clone was seen a single time. The chain recombines TRBV5-1 with TRBJ1-2; perhaps TRBD1 as D (5 bases). The V end was cut by 2 bases, the J end by 4 bases, with 12 bases between. The germline V gene encodes CDR1 SGHRS and CDR2 YFSETQ. The CDR3 runs 14 residues. Here the CDR3 reads CASSLATDRYGYTF. The CDR3 DNA sequence: TGCGCCAGCAGCTTAGCGACAGACCGCTATGGCTACACCTTC. Drawing the rest from reference TRBV5-1 and TRBJ1-2, the complete variable domain is KAGVTQTPRYLIKTRGQQVTLSCSPISGHRSVSWYQQTPGQGLQFLFEYFSETQRNKGNFPGRFSGRQFSNSRSEMNVSTLELGDSALYLCASSLATDRYGYTFGSGTRLTVV.

In DNA, the CDR3 is TGTGCCAGCAGGCTACTAGCGGGAGCCAAAAACATTCAGTACTTC. It translates to CASRLLAGAKNIQYF. The chain uses TRBV7-2 and TRBJ2-4; 9 bases are a match to TRBD2. The length of the CDR3 is 15 residues. CDR1 SGHTA and CDR2 FQGNSA come from the germline V gene. With 6 bases clipped from V and 0 bases from J, the junction kept 3 bases outside the gene matches.

V gene TRBV7-2 combines with J gene TRBJ2-1; 7 bases line up with TRBD1. The trim removed 5 bases at V and 8 bases at J, leaving 9 bases unmatched. The CDR3 runs 14 residues. Germline V lookup: CDR1 SGHTA, CDR2 FQGNSA. The CDR3 reads CASSHGQALYEQFF. The CDR3 coding sequence is TGTGCCAGCAGCCACGGACAGGCCTTGTATGAGCAGTTCTTC.

V usage is TRBV9 and J usage is TRBJ2-2; D unresolved. The germline V gene has CDR1 SGDLS and CDR2 YYNGEE. The V end lost 3 bases, the J end lost 0 bases, and 18 bases lay between the germline ends. The CDR3 loop spans 18 amino acids. In DNA form, the CDR3 reads TGTGCCAGCAGCGCCGCGAGCGAGGCCGGCCCGAACACCGGGGAGCTGTTTTTT. Translation: CASSAASEAGPNTGELFF.

This sequence joins TRBV6-5 and TRBJ1-5; D unresolved. This CDR3 contains 12 residues. Germline CDR1 MNHEY, CDR2 SVGAGI. V lost 7 bases, J lost 0 bases, and 4 bases lay in between. This CDR3 is CASTNSNQPQHF. In DNA, the CDR3 is TGTGCCAGCACCAATAGCAATCAGCCCCAGCATTTT.